Presented here are 2 T cell receptor beta chains from one specimen sequenced in a study of PD-1 blockade in mismatch repair-deficient tumors. Only in-frame clones appear in the TCRdb table, and some are missing; sequencing was by immunoSEQ multiplex PCR. The data hold tens of thousands of clones, with around four fifths observed a single time. The sequencing used peripheral blood, collected 4 weeks after starting pembrolizumab. The receptors come from an adult with mismatch repair-deficient cancer.

In its sample, this clone is medium-sized. This chain joins TRBV4-2 and TRBJ2-5; D assignment may be TRBD1 or TRBD2 (5 bases each). CDR3 length: 15 residues. Germline assignment: CDR1 LGHNA and CDR2 YNFKEQ. The V end was cut by 0 bases, the J end by 7 bases, with 15 bases between. The CDR3 loop is CASSQDRDGAGTQYF. The CDR3 region has the DNA TGTGCCAGCAGCCAAGATAGGGACGGCGCAGGGACCCAGTACTTC.

This chain connects TRBV27 to TRBJ2-7; 12 bases fit TRBD2. J gave up 3 bases and V 6 bases, and 6 bases lay outside the gene matches. The germline gives CDR1 MNHEY, CDR2 SMNVEV (reference sequence). The CDR3 runs 15 residues. The CDR3: CASRTSGRSFYEQYF. CDR3 DNA: TGTGCCAGCAGAACTAGCGGGAGGAGTTTCTACGAGCAGTACTTC.